This TCR beta chain was recorded in a study of blood T cell repertoires in COVID-19. Measured with immunoSEQ multiplex PCR; TCRdb has only the in-frame clones, and not every one. Of a few hundred thousand clones in the sample, about 89% were seen once. The CDR3 extends over 12 amino acids. CDR1 and CDR2 (germline): MNHEY, SMNVEV (reference sequence). The V end lost 5 bases, the J end lost 5 bases, and 8 bases lay between the germline ends. This clonotype originated in a middle-aged woman who had been exposed to COVID-19. The chain couples TRBV27 to TRBJ2-3; D is perhaps TRBD1 (5 bases). Source material: PBMCs or T cells enriched from blood (not recorded which). CDR3 bases: TGTGCCAGCAGTCCCCAGGGAGATACGCAGTATTTT. It specifies CASSPQGDTQYF.